This T cell receptor beta chain was obtained from a study of T cells after yellow fever vaccination (dated by TCRdb to about 2019). With respect to the entire study: Libraries from fractions with low cell numbers were prepared with the SMART-Seq v4 Ultra Low Input RNA kit. Bulk TCR alpha and beta repertoires were sequenced longitudinally to track T-cell clones before and after primary and booster YFV17D yellow fever vaccination. The cohort comprised two healthy male donors, one aged 18 to 29 and one aged 30 to 40 years. Blood samples were taken at several timepoints before and after primary and secondary immunization, and bulk PBMC replicates and cell subsets were isolated.

The treatment or condition tag for this specimen amounts to: live attenuated yellow fever vaccine strain. PBMCs were isolated from peripheral blood using a standard Ficoll-Paque protocol. Dynabeads CD4 and CD8 positive selection kits were used to isolate CD4 and CD8 T-cell fractions. RNA was extracted with TriZol from bulk PBMCs, CD4 and CD8 fractions, and dextramer-positive and dextramer-negative fractions. This clonotype was detected ten times or more. This clone's antigen is unknown. Qualities for individual bases were not recorded, and no much larger clone is one base off. TCR cDNA was synthesized by 5'RACE template switching, which introduced a universal primer site and unique molecular identifiers. Priming of cDNA synthesis was performed from both the TCR alpha and TCR beta constant segments. Libraries were amplified in two PCR steps, with sample barcodes and sequencing adapters added in the second step. Libraries were sequenced on Illumina HiSeq 2500 (2x100 bp) or NovaSeq (2x150 bp). The authors processed their data as follows. MIGEC was used to demultiplex reads and collapse the reads into UMI consensus sequences, and MiXCR was used for V(D)J alignment. Using edgeR on replicate PBMC samples, clonotypes were called vaccine-responding if FDR was below 0.01 and the log2 fold change was above 5 up to day 15. CD4 or CD8 identity was assigned to each bulk clonotype according to whether the clonotype was present at higher abundance in the sequenced CD4 repertoire or the sequenced CD8 repertoire. The public sequencing data were trimmed at Q25 with fastp and processed into clonotypes with MiXCR by TCRdb, which kept only in-frame beta chains. Merged by CDR3 protein, the rows form single entries marked with the most common genes and DNA. The V and J calls here are based on TCRdb, not the publication. Counted in this sample were 110,000 to 150,000 distinct CDR3 sequences; roughly 6.7% of them appeared once. Under 0.7% of the sample is taken by the ten largest.

Here is what the overall study found, with its caveats: The study included only two donors, which limits how far the findings can be generalized. FACS-sorted repertoires could contain abundant contaminating clonotypes from the bulk population, so computational filtering was required. Most clones expanded after primary vaccination (96% of CD4 and over 80% of CD8) were re-detected after the booster, suggesting that broad memory maintenance occurred. A small fraction of clonotypes appeared in both the CD4 and CD8 compartments, likely as a result of convergent recombination. The secondary T-cell response was weaker than the primary response but faster, peaking on day 5 instead of day 15.

Relative to germline, V is 3 bases shorter and J is 0 bases shorter, with 13 bases between their ends. The germline V gene supplies CDR1 SGDLS and CDR2 YYNGEE. From the cysteine up to the phenylalanine, the CDR3 has a length of 16 residues. Kept here is only the CDR3 DNA, which spans 48 bases and is read in frame from base 1. The material sequenced was CD4+ T cells sorted from PBMCs, taken 10 days after the yellow fever booster vaccination. The source is a man younger than 45 who received the YFV17D yellow fever vaccine. The rearrangement joined TRBV9 to TRBJ1-3; the D gene cannot be resolved reliably. The CDR3 region: CASSASSGVSGNTIYF. The nucleotide sequence reads as follows: TGTGCCAGCAGCGCCTCAAGTGGGGTCTCTGGAAACACCATATATTTT.